This TCR beta chain comes out of a study of T cell responses to AZD1222 COVID-19 vaccine. Study observations and caveats: Spike-spanning, vaccine-associated CD4 TCRs were dominant at 160-218 and 743-854.

Method: immunoSEQ multiplex PCR; TCRdb's copy keeps in-frame clones and lacks some. The repertoire holds some 130,000 clones, approximately 86% seen once, with about 2.5% in the top ten. Remarks on this clone: Antigen specificity is unknown.

The CDR3 loop spans 15 amino acids. V dropped 4 bases and J dropped 4 bases, with 15 bases sitting between them. Germline loops: CDR1 LGHDT, CDR2 YNNKEL (reference sequence). Pooling of second doses given at about 4 or about 12 weeks was done. The specimen was peripheral blood, collected 28 days after the second AZD1222 dose. This sequence originates from an adult who received the AZD1222 COVID-19 vaccine. The V call is TRBV3-1 (or the pseudogene TRBV3-2), the J call TRBJ2-3, with D possibly being TRBD2 (6 bases). The CDR3: CASSPTGTSPDTQYF. The CDR3, as DNA: TGTGCCAGCAGCCCTACCGGGACTTCCCCAGATACGCAGTATTTT.